These 19 T cell receptor beta chains share one sample of origin, sequenced in a study of identifying expanded T cells in peripheral blood. Assay: immunoSEQ multiplex PCR; the TCRdb copy retains only in-frame clones and omits some. The table includes more than 70,000 clones, 75% to 90% detected once. The sequenced sample was blood. The receptors were sampled from a person aged 18 to 75 in good health.

The rearrangement uses TRBV30 and TRBJ1-2, with D unclear. With 8 bases removed from V and 8 bases from J, the gap between germline ends came to 12 bases. CDR1 and CDR2 from the germline V gene are GTSNPN and SVGIG (reference sequence). CDR3 length: 10 amino acids. The CDR3 sequence: CATGEVGYTF. Here the CDR3 DNA reads TGTGCCACGGGCGAGGTGGGCTACACCTTC.

The chain employs TRBV13 and TRBJ2-7; TRBD2 matches at 15 bases. CDR1 is PRHDT and CDR2 is FYEKMQ in the germline V gene (reference sequence). CDR3 length equals 17 residues. With V trimmed by 5 bases and J by 5 bases, 10 bases remained unmatched. In nucleotides, the CDR3 is TGTGCCAGCAGCCTCCCTCGTGGACTAGCGGGGGGGCACGAGCAGTACTTC. Translated, it gives CASSLPRGLAGGHEQYF.

The chain carries TRBV19 and TRBJ1-5; no firm D call. CDR1 and CDR2 from the germline V gene are LNHDA and SQIVND (reference sequence). Trimming pared 5 bases from V and 2 bases from J, leaving 13 bases between. There are 15 residues in the CDR3. DNA for the CDR3: TGTGCCAGTAGTTACGACCAGGTCGGCAATCAGCCCCAGCATTTT. Translation gives CASSYDQVGNQPQHF.

V usage is TRBV30 and J usage is TRBJ1-2; D may be TRBD1 (6 bases). V shed 2 bases and J shed 0 bases, with 16 bases lying between them. From germline, CDR1 is GTSNPN and CDR2 SVGIG (reference sequence). The CDR3 consists of 16 residues. CDR3: CAWSPLDRITNYGYTF. CDR3 DNA: TGTGCCTGGAGTCCATTAGACAGGATTACTAACTATGGCTACACCTTC. Full variable domain (outside the CDR3, taken from reference TRBV30 and TRBJ1-2): SQTIHQWPATLVQPVGSPLSLECTVEGTSNPNLYWYRQAAGRGLQLLFYSVGIGQISSEVPQNLSASRPQDRQFILSSKKLLLSDSGFYLCAWSPLDRITNYGYTFGSGTRLTVV.

The chain employs TRBV29-1 and TRBJ1-1; possibly TRBD1 for D (6 bases). The germline gives CDR1 SQVTM, CDR2 ANQGSEA. This CDR3 has 17 amino acids. The germline V and J ends were trimmed by 2 bases and 3 bases, with 22 bases remaining between them. The CDR3 DNA is TGCAGCGTTGAATTGATAGTGGACAGCCCTTGGGACACTGAAGCTTTCTTT. It translates to CSVELIVDSPWDTEAFF.

The genes are TRBV6-6 and TRBJ1-4, with D possibly being TRBD1 (6 bases). The CDR3 totals 14 residues. Germline V gene lookup returns CDR1 MNHNY and CDR2 SVGAGI (reference sequence). V was shortened by 2 bases and J by 6 bases, with 10 bases between the two germline ends. The DNA for the CDR3 is TGTGCCAGCAGTTACCCGGGGGCCCATGAAAAACTGTTTTTT. Its protein product is CASSYPGAHEKLFF.

V usage is TRBV5-1 and J usage is TRBJ1-2; TRBD1 matches 7 bases. CDR1 SGHRS and CDR2 YFSETQ come from the germline V gene. There are 14 residues in the CDR3. With 0 bases clipped from V and 5 bases from J, the junction kept 4 bases outside the gene matches. The CDR3 bases are TGCGCCAGCAGCTTGGTGTACAGGGGTTATGGCTACACCTTC. Translating it yields CASSLVYRGYGYTF.

Only a few counts were recorded for this clone. The chain carries TRBV30 and TRBJ1-1; D is unresolved. CDR1 and CDR2 from the germline V gene are GTSNPN and SVGIG (reference sequence). The V gene lost 2 bases and the J gene lost 0 bases, with 7 bases spanning the gap. The CDR3 is 13 residues long. The CDR3 region is CAWSPEMNTEAFF. The CDR3 nucleotides are TGTGCCTGGAGTCCGGAGATGAACACTGAAGCTTTCTTT.

This chain links TRBV7-8 with TRBJ1-2; perhaps TRBD1 as D (6 bases). Germline lookup yields CDR1 SGHVS and CDR2 FQNEAQ. V was cut by 7 bases and J by 3 bases, with 12 bases left in between. The CDR3 contains 13 residues. CDR3 in amino acids: CASNTGSDYGYTF. CDR3 bases: TGTGCCAGCAATACAGGGTCCGACTATGGCTACACCTTC.

V gene TRBV30 combines with J gene TRBJ1-3; D remains unclear. Germline V lookup: CDR1 GTSNPN, CDR2 SVGIG (reference sequence). CDR3 length: 15 amino acids. V was cut by 0 bases and J by 4 bases, with 13 bases left in between. CDR3: CAWSVRSRAGNTIYF. The CDR3 nucleotides read TGTGCCTGGAGTGTAAGGAGCCGGGCGGGAAACACCATATATTTT.

This clone appeared a single time. V is TRBV6-1 and J is TRBJ2-7; unclear D gene. The V gene's germline CDR1 is MNHNS and CDR2 SASEGT. This CDR3 region has 13 residues. The V end lost 2 bases, the J end lost 5 bases, and 10 bases lay between the germline ends. The CDR3 region has the DNA TGTGCCAGCAGTGAAACTCCAAACCACGAGCAGTACTTC. This translates into CASSETPNHEQYF.

The chain joins TRBV18 to TRBJ1-2; 9 nucleotides line up with TRBD1. The CDR3 is 18 residues long. The germline gives CDR1 KGHSH, CDR2 LQKENI. Trimming cost V 2 bases and J 3 bases; bases outside gene matches: 13. The CDR3 nucleotides read TGTGCCAGCTCACCAAGGCAACCAGTGGGACAGGGCCACTATGGCTACACCTTC. Protein sequence: CASSPRQPVGQGHYGYTF.

The CDR3 nucleotides are TGTGCCAGCAGCTTAGGAGGGGCACTCCGCTACGAGCAGTACTTC. Translation gives CASSLGGALRYEQYF. V and J are TRBV13 and TRBJ2-7; D might be TRBD1 (5 bases). This CDR3 has 15 residues. V was clipped by 0 bases and J by 3 bases, with 12 bases between them. Per the germline V gene, CDR1 is PRHDT and CDR2 is FYEKMQ (reference sequence).

The table lists this clone with a few counts. The J gene is TRBJ1-3, the V gene TRBV5-1; no reliable D call. The CDR3 has 15 amino acids. Per germline, CDR1 SGHRS and CDR2 YFSETQ. With 4 bases removed from V and 1 base from J, the gap between germline ends came to 12 bases. The CDR3 reads CASSLSSPSGNTIYF. The CDR3 nucleotides read TGCGCCAGCAGCCTATCGAGCCCATCTGGAAACACCATATATTTT. Complete variable domain (other parts from reference TRBV5-1 and TRBJ1-3): KAGVTQTPRYLIKTRGQQVTLSCSPISGHRSVSWYQQTPGQGLQFLFEYFSETQRNKGNFPGRFSGRQFSNSRSEMNVSTLELGDSALYLCASSLSSPSGNTIYFGEGSWLTVV.

The chain has TRBV2 and TRBJ2-3; D is unresolved. Germline CDR1 reads SNHLY; CDR2 reads FYNNEI. Trimming cost V 3 bases and J 6 bases, with 4 bases left between them. The CDR3 consists of 11 residues. CDR3 DNA: TGTGCCAGCAGTGAGAGGGATACGCAGTATTTT. Its protein product is CASSERDTQYF. Using reference TRBV2 and TRBJ2-3 for the parts outside the CDR3, the full variable domain is EPEVTQTPSHQVTQMGQEVILRCVPISNHLYFYWYRQILGQKVEFLVSFYNNEISEKSEIFDDQFSVERPDGSNFTLKIRSTKLEDSAMYFCASSERDTQYFGPGTRLTVL.

The chain uses TRBV30 and TRBJ1-5; no clear D. Trimming pared 0 bases from V and 0 bases from J, leaving 6 bases between. Germline V gene data show CDR1 as GTSNPN and CDR2 as SVGIG (reference sequence). The CDR3 has 14 amino acids. The DNA for the CDR3 is TGTGCCTGGAGTGTAGAGTATAGCAATCAGCCCCAGCATTTT. It translates to CAWSVEYSNQPQHF.

The chain has TRBV5-6 and TRBJ1-1, with D tentatively TRBD1 (6 bases). The CDR3 runs 16 residues. Germline-derived CDR1 and CDR2 are SGHDT and YYEEEE. Trimming took 0 bases from V and 1 from J, leaving 13 bases between them. CDR3 nucleotide sequence: TGTGCCAGCAGCTTGGTTACGGGGGCAACGAACACTGAAGCTTTCTTT. It is translated as CASSLVTGATNTEAFF. The full variable domain, completed using reference TRBV5-6 and TRBJ1-1, is DAGVTQSPTHLIKTRGQQVTLRCSPKSGHDTVSWYQQALGQGPQFIFQYYEEEERQRGNFPDRFSGHQFPNYSSELNVNALLLGDSALYLCASSLVTGATNTEAFFGQGTRLTVV.

The chain combines TRBV7-2 with TRBJ2-1; weak D call: TRBD2 (7 bases). Germline values: CDR1 SGHTA, CDR2 FQGNSA. Trimming removed 3 bases at V and 8 bases at J, with 14 bases between. This CDR3 region has 14 residues. In nucleotides, the CDR3 is TGTGCCAGCAGCTTGGGGGGGGCCGTCTATGAGCAGTTCTTC. It is translated as CASSLGGAVYEQFF.

The J gene is TRBJ2-7, the V gene TRBV25-1, with D unclear. Per germline, CDR1 MGHDK and CDR2 SYGVNS. The CDR3 spans 13 residues. Trimming left V 1 base short and J 3 bases short, with 7 bases between. CDR3 DNA sequence: TGTGCCAGCAGTGAATTCTTCAACTACGAGCAGTACTTC. It is translated as CASSEFFNYEQYF.